A single TCR beta chain is shown here with its context. What it binds is unknown. The CDR3 covers 14 residues. Trimming pared 3 bases from V and 0 bases from J, leaving 11 bases between. Germline values: CDR1 GTSNPN, CDR2 SVGIG (reference sequence). TCRB transcripts that were expressed got sequenced, as all of the isolated RNA had been reverse transcribed. The method was immunoSEQ multiplex PCR; TCRdb's version includes in-frame clones alone and lacks a portion of them. The sample has roughly 730,000 clones; 13% are singletons. The data originate from a study of beta chain features in type 1 diabetes. Whole-study findings and limits: Whether HLA type influences TCRB rearrangement remained unresolved here. The naive, central memory and Treg TCRB repertoires looked more alike in patients than they did in healthy donors. All four CD4+ subsets from Type 1 diabetes patients carried moderately but significantly shorter TCRB CDR3s.

J is TRBJ1-1 and V is TRBV30; D is ambiguous. The sample consisted of naive CD4+ T cells from blood. The origin of this receptor is a man between 18 and 29 years old with type 1 diabetes. CDR3 loop: CAWRARRMNTEAFF. For the CDR3, the DNA is TGTGCCTGGAGAGCGAGGAGGATGAACACTGAAGCTTTCTTT.